This T cell receptor beta chain stems from a study of blood T cell repertoires in COVID-19. Study-wide background: Specimens from acute and convalescent COVID-19 originated in the United States, Italy and Spain. PBMCs, B-cell-depleted T cells, or T cells provided the cDNA or gDNA that made up the material.

The germline gives CDR1 SGHRS, CDR2 YFSETQ. CDR3 length: 11 amino acids. Trimming removed 7 bases at V and 8 bases at J, with 12 bases between. In the original analysis: Nucleated cell counts were estimated from reference gene primer amplification. The assay was immunoSEQ multiplex PCR, and TCRdb's table has in-frame clones only and misses some. Clone size and the V and J calls come from that table; the DNA yielded D and trimming. The data hold more than 65,000 clones, with 79% observed a single time. The V gene is TRBV5-1, the J gene TRBJ1-2; D gene ambiguous. The sequenced sample consisted of peripheral blood. The TCR sequence derives from a woman in her fifties or sixties with acute or convalescent COVID-19. As DNA, the CDR3 is TGCGCCAGCGAACAAGGCGGAGGCTACACCTTC. It translates to CASEQGGGYTF. Using reference TRBV5-1 and TRBJ1-2 for the parts outside the CDR3, the full variable domain is KAGVTQTPRYLIKTRGQQVTLSCSPISGHRSVSWYQQTPGQGLQFLFEYFSETQRNKGNFPGRFSGRQFSNSRSEMNVSTLELGDSALYLCASEQGGGYTFGSGTRLTVV.